This T cell receptor (beta chain) was captured in a study of Graves' ophthalmopathy and Graves' hyperthyroidism. Overall study: Peripheral blood samples were taken at initial diagnosis, before any treatment. General study points: Ophthalmopathy and stable hyperthyroidism were discriminated by a 13-signature model, with roughly 90% sensitivity and around 81% specificity. Most thyroid-expanded clonotypes exceeding 0.001 frequency were also found in blood.

Ophthalmopathy not arising within 18 months of follow-up defined hyperthyroidism as stable. V was shortened by 6 bases and J by 4 bases, with 22 bases between the two germline ends. Germline-derived CDR1 and CDR2 are MDHEN and SYDVKM. The CDR3 is 17 amino acids. RNA transcripts were the template, and TCR beta CDR3 regions were amplified from them. An initial RT-PCR round employing HTBI primers preceded a second-round multiplex PCR. TCRdb reanalysed the multiplex PCR reads using MiXCR and keeps one entry per CDR3 protein. Here the sample spans hundreds of thousands of distinct CDR3 sequences, 20% to 25% being singletons. The table lists this clonotype with many counts. The antigen is unknown.

This chain joins TRBV28 and TRBJ1-5, with a weak D call TRBD1 (5 bases). The clonotype was recovered from a young woman with stable Graves' hyperthyroidism. Some clones in this sample may be carry-over from other donors' samples. The sample was peripheral blood. As DNA, the CDR3 is TGTGCCAGCAGCATAAATGGGGGGGGATTAGGGAATCAGCCCCAGCATTTT. Translating it yields CASSINGGGLGNQPQHF.